This T cell receptor beta chain is drawn from a study of blood T cell repertoires in COVID-19. Study-wide context: T cells, B-cell-depleted T cells, or PBMCs provided the cDNA or gDNA that served as material.

The data were produced by immunoSEQ multiplex PCR, yet TCRdb's version contains in-frame clones alone and is incomplete. This sample has around 270,000 clones, with about 87% found just once. Source material: peripheral blood. The clonotype originates from a man aged 55 to 69 who had recovered from COVID-19.

The CDR3 region has the DNA TGTGCCAGCAGTTACTCGACACCCCACGGTGGCAATGAGCAGTTCTTC. It is translated as CASSYSTPHGGNEQFF. This sequence joins TRBV6-5 and TRBJ2-1; unclear D gene. The V end lost 0 bases, the J end lost 6 bases, and 15 bases lay between the germline ends. The CDR3 length is 16 residues. The germline V gene encodes CDR1 MNHEY and CDR2 SVGAGI.